This is a list of T cell receptor beta chains from one sample in a study of cytomegalovirus exposure and HLA in healthy donors. Repertoires were generated with immunoSEQ multiplex PCR, while TCRdb's copy carries only in-frame clones and drops some. The sample shows tens of thousands of clones, 97% of them seen only once. Sequenced input: PBMCs. The receptors stem from a man between 25 and 39 years old in good health and CMV-seropositive. Both conserved end residues are trimmed from each CDR3. A D gene is named only where the DNA matches it firmly.

V gene: TRBV1
D gene: .
CDR3 protein: TSSQDLRGQGWKGYQPQH

V gene: TRBV11-3
D gene: .
CDR3 protein: ASSFLFGYEQY

V gene: TRBV5-1
D gene: TRBD2
CDR3 protein: ASSLTASGSYNEQF

V gene: TRBV18
D gene: .
CDR3 protein: ASSPRGRPEAF

V gene: TRBV7-3
D gene: TRBD2
CDR3 protein: ASSHMGEGWNEQF

V gene: TRBV6-6
D gene: .
CDR3 protein: ASSYTTGGADTQY

V gene: TRBV7-2
D gene: TRBD2
CDR3 protein: ASSLELAGGGEQY

V gene: TRBV15
D gene: .
CDR3 protein: ATSRDWQSTDTQY

V gene: TRBV30
D gene: TRBD2
CDR3 protein: AWSVSGAYNEQF

V gene: TRBV20-1
D gene: .
CDR3 protein: SANRAEAF

V gene: TRBV9
D gene: TRBD1
CDR3 protein: ASSGAGTGGSEAF

V gene: TRBV7-6
D gene: .
CDR3 protein: ASSLGEIYEQY

V gene: TRBV6-1
D gene: TRBD1
CDR3 protein: ASSATLGTGGNTEAF

V gene: TRBV4-3
D gene: .
CDR3 protein: ASSQDRGTGYEQY

V gene: TRBV6-5
D gene: TRBD1
CDR3 protein: ASSPGTDYGYT

V gene: TRBV18
D gene: .
CDR3 protein: ASSPRVKAPGQPQH

V gene: TRBV2
D gene: .
CDR3 protein: ASSPTTETQY

V gene: TRBV2
D gene: TRBD1
CDR3 protein: ASSQDRVGNQPQH

V gene: TRBV29-1
D gene: TRBD1
CDR3 protein: SVQQGSRDYYNEQF

V gene: TRBV15
D gene: TRBD2
CDR3 protein: ATSSGVGLAGETQY

V gene: TRBV14
D gene: TRBD2
CDR3 protein: ASSQESGLAEPSSYEQY

V gene: TRBV5-4
D gene: TRBD2
CDR3 protein: ASSSLAGVSYEQY

V gene: TRBV7-2
D gene: TRBD2
CDR3 protein: ASSSVAGGSTEQY

V gene: TRBV7-3
D gene: TRBD2
CDR3 protein: ASSRTSGAHNEQF

V gene: TRBV5-1
D gene: .
CDR3 protein: ASSLRGVGTDTQY

V gene: TRBV7-9
D gene: .
CDR3 protein: ASSTLKGGRTATDTQY

V gene: TRBV9
D gene: TRBD2
CDR3 protein: ASSVGEGETQY

V gene: TRBV7-2
D gene: .
CDR3 protein: ASSLLRANEQF

V gene: TRBV4-3
D gene: .
CDR3 protein: ASSLDSYNEQF

V gene: TRBV4-3
D gene: .
CDR3 protein: ASSQDLPLDTALFSYEQY